The following is a TCR beta chain sequence with its context. What antigen it recognizes has not been identified. There are no base qualities to consult, and no much larger clone falls within one base. The intended sense of this specimen's treatment or condition label: around 19 received Ad26.COV2.S at low or high dose, single or two shots; about 5 received placebo; per-sample allocation not given. Repertoires of vaccine and placebo recipients were sequenced from samples taken on day 63 after the first injection. Between 29 July and 7 August 2020, Cohort 1b enrolled 25 adults aged 18-55 years at one site in Boston, USA. Ad26.COV2.S consisted of a replication-incompetent adenovirus type 26 vector by which a prefusion-stabilized SARS-CoV-2 spike protein from the original Wuhan strain was expressed. This entry comes from a study of Ad26.COV2.S vaccination and SARS-CoV-2 variants (dated by TCRdb to 2020 to 2023). For the study in its entirety: Donors in the vaccine arm were drawn from COV1001, a multicentre, randomized, double-blind, placebo-controlled phase I-IIa trial testing Ad26.COV2.S in healthy adults. Ad26.COV2.S was given intramuscularly at 5x10^10 or 1x10^11 viral particles, as a single shot or as two shots 56 days apart. Throughout the experiments and outcome assessment, investigators stayed blinded to trial group allocation. A total of 32 samples were included in the TCR-sequenced set, comprising roughly 20 Ad26.COV2.S vaccine recipients, 5 placebo recipients and 8 SARS-CoV-2 convalescent individuals. The specificity and breadth of SARS-CoV-2-reactive T cell receptors after Ad26.COV2.S vaccination were assessed by TCRbeta repertoire sequencing. Participants in the trial were split at random into five groups of five each, receiving low-dose or high-dose Ad26.COV2.S once or twice, or else placebo on both occasions. Results and caveats for the whole study, not just this receptor: Higher spike-specific TCR breadth was observed in Ad26.COV2.S recipients than in placebo recipients (P = 0.0014). The authors noted that total T cell responses may have been underestimated by the TCR breadth and depth analyses. After vaccination, substantial breadth of spike-specific CD8+ and CD4+ T cell responses was reported. Comparable non-spike TCR breadth was observed between vaccine and placebo recipients, consistent with only spike being contained in the vaccine. The study lacked the statistical power to compare responses across vaccine doses or regimens.

The immunoSEQ Assay was used to sequence TCRbeta CDR3 regions. After extraction, genomic DNA underwent amplification by bias-controlled multiplex PCR, followed by high-throughput sequencing. The authors processed their data as follows. Collapsing and filtering of sequences were performed to quantify the absolute abundance of each unique TCRbeta CDR3 region. Usable DNA was measured by amplifying reference genes present in all nucleated cells, and TCRbeta template counts were normalized to that usable DNA to estimate T cell fraction. Repertoire TCRs were annotated as SARS-CoV-2-specific when V gene, CDR3 amino acid sequence and J gene were exactly matched to a known reactive TCR set. The reference SARS-CoV-2 TCR set came from MIRA and was filtered for enrichment in COVID-19-positive ImmuneCODE repertoires, removing public or cross-reactive TCRs. Using the MIRA antigens, annotated TCRs were further analysed by specific ORF or by position within an ORF. Breadth was defined as annotated unique rearrangements over total unique productive rearrangements; depth was the summed frequency of those rearrangements. Two-sided Wilcoxon rank-sum tests were applied when comparing TCR breadth between groups. TCRdb provides this immuneACCESS table in a form limited to in-frame rearrangements. Some clones are lacking; in checked studies, under half of them reflect an unresolved V gene, and why the rest are absent is not known. For V, J and clone size, that table is used; D and trimming come from the DNA. The sample includes some 320,000 clones, with about 82% observed a single time. 1.5% to 2% of the sample comes from the top ten.

CDR1 SGHTA and CDR2 FQGNSA were looked up in the germline V gene. Taken from cysteine to phenylalanine, the CDR3 has 14 residues. Just CDR3 DNA is preserved here, 42 bases in frame from base 1. V is pared back by 1 base and J by 8 bases, with 14 bases lying between the germline termini. The TCR was taken from a person between 18 and 65 years old who received the Ad26.COV2.S COVID-19 vaccine or a placebo. The source material was peripheral blood, sampled in a trial of Ad26.COV2.S vaccine versus placebo. The receptor chain draws on TRBV7-2 and TRBJ1-2; the D segment could be TRBD1, given 5 matching bases. This receptor carries the CDR3 CASSLVLQGTGYTF. The sequence in DNA is TGTGCCAGCAGCTTAGTGTTGCAGGGCACGGGCTACACCTTC.